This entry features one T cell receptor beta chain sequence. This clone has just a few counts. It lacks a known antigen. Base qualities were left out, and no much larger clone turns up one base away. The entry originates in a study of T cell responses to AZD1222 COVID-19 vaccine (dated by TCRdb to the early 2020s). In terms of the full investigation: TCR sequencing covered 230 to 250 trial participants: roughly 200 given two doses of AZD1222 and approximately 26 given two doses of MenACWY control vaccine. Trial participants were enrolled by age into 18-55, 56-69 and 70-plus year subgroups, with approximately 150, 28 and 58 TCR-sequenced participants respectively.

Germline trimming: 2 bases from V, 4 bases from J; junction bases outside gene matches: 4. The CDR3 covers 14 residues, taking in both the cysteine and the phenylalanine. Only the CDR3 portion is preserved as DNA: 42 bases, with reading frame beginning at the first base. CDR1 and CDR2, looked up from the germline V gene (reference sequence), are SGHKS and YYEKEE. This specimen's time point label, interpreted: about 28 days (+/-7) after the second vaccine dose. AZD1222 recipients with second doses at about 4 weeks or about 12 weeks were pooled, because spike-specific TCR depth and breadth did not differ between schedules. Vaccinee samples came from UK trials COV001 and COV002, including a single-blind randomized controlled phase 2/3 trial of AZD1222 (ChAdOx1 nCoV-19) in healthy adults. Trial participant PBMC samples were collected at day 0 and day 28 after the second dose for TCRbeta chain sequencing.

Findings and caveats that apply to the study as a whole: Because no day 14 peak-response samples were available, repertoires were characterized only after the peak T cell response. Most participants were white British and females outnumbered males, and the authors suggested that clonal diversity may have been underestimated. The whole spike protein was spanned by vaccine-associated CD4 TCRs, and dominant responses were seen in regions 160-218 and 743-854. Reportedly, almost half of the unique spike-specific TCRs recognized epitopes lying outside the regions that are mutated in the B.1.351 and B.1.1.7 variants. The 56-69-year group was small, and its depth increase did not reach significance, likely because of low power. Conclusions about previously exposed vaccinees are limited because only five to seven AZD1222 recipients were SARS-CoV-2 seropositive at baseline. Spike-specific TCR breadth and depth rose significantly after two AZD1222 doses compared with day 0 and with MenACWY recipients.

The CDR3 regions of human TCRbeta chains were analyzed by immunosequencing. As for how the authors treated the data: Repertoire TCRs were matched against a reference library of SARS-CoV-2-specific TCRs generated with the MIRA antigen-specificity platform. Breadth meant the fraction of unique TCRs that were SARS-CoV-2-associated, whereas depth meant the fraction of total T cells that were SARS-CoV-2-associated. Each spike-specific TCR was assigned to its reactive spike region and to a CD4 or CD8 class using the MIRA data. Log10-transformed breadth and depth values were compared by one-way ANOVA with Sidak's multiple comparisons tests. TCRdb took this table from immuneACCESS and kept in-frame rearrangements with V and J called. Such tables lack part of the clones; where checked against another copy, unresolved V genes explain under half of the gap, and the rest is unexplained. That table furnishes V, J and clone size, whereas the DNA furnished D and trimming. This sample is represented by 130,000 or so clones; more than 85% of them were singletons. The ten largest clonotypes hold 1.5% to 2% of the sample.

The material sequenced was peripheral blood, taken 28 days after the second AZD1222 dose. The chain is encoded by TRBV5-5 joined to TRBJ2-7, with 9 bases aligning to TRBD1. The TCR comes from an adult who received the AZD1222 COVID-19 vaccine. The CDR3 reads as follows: CASSLQGAGYEQYF. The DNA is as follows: TGTGCCAGCAGCTTACAGGGGGCCGGGTACGAGCAGTACTTC.